The TCR beta chain described here comes from a study of blood T cell repertoires in COVID-19. At the level of the study: Sites in the United States, Italy and Spain provided acute and convalescent COVID-19 samples.

Original processing notes: From reference gene primer amplification, estimates of nucleated cell counts were derived. Produced via immunoSEQ multiplex PCR; TCRdb's table is partial and in-frame only. V, J and clone size reflect that table, while D and trimming were determined from the DNA. The sample lists around 210,000 clones; 80% were seen once. The clonotype comes from a woman in her 70s with acute or convalescent COVID-19. Material for sequencing was peripheral blood.

Written as DNA, the CDR3 is TGCGCCAGCAGGTTAGGGACAGAGGAAGAGACCCAGTACTTC. Translating gives CASRLGTEEETQYF. The V gene is TRBV5-1, the J gene TRBJ2-5; 7 nucleotides align to TRBD1. The V gene end was trimmed by 5 bases and the J gene end by 3 bases; junction bases not matched to a gene: 7. Germline-derived CDR1 and CDR2 are SGHRS and YFSETQ. The length of the CDR3 is 14 residues.